This T cell receptor beta chain was sequenced in a study of technical replicates of blood from several donors. This clone occurred once. There are 15 residues in the CDR3. V gave up 5 bases and J gave up 4 bases, with 17 bases separating them. Per the germline V gene, CDR1 is SNHLY and CDR2 is FYNNEI. Produced via immunoSEQ multiplex PCR; TCRdb's table is partial and in-frame only. Of around 76,000 clones in the sample, over 75% were seen once. The receptor comes from a human donor in good health. The chain employs TRBV2 and TRBJ1-2; a weak D match, TRBD1 (5 bases). Sample: T cells isolated from PBMCs. The CDR3 region is CASSSTRETVYGYTF. The DNA for the CDR3 is TGTGCCAGCAGTAGTACTCGCGAGACAGTCTATGGCTACACCTTC. The full variable domain, completed using reference TRBV2 and TRBJ1-2, is EPEVTQTPSHQVTQMGQEVILRCVPISNHLYFYWYRQILGQKVEFLVSFYNNEISEKSEIFDDQFSVERPDGSNFTLKIRSTKLEDSAMYFCASSSTRETVYGYTFGSGTRLTVV.